This passage covers 19 T cell receptor beta chains from one sample sequenced in a study of blood T cell repertoires in COVID-19. TCRdb's copy holds only in-frame clones and misses some; the assay was immunoSEQ multiplex PCR. The sample records about 90,000 clones, 91% being singletons. The sequenced sample was peripheral blood. The receptor source for this set is a human donor with active COVID-19. The donor label of this sample is uncertain.

The chain combines TRBV29-1 with TRBJ1-1; D might be TRBD1 (6 bases). Germline lookup yields CDR1 SQVTM and CDR2 ANQGSEA. The CDR3 sequence is 14 residues long. The V gene lost 6 bases and the J gene lost 1 base, with 15 bases spanning the gap. The CDR3 sequence is CSVSPPGANTEAFF. The CDR3 nucleotides read TGCAGCGTCTCCCCCCCAGGGGCGAACACTGAAGCTTTCTTT.

The chain has TRBV5-4 and TRBJ1-2; 8 bases match TRBD1. V dropped 4 bases and J dropped 7; count of bases not matched to a gene: 6. CDR3 length equals 13 residues. Germline values: CDR1 SGHNT, CDR2 YYREEE (reference sequence). The CDR3: CASSGQGIGGYTF. CDR3 nucleotides: TGTGCCAGCAGCGGACAGGGTATTGGTGGCTACACCTTC. The variable domain in full, completed from reference TRBV5-4 and TRBJ1-2, reads ETGVTQSPTHLIKTRGQQVTLRCSSQSGHNTVSWYQQALGQGPQFIFQYYREEENGRGNFPPRFSGLQFPNYSSELNVNALELDDSALYLCASSGQGIGGYTFGSGTRLTVV.

The rearrangement links TRBV6-5 to TRBJ2-7; 8 nucleotides agree with TRBD1. The CDR3 consists of 14 residues. The V and J ends lost 2 bases and 3 bases, in that order; junction bases with no gene match: 3. Germline CDR1 is MNHEY and CDR2 is SVGAGI. Written as DNA, the CDR3 is TGTGCCAGCAGTTACCCAGGGGGCGGCTACGAGCAGTACTTC. Translating it yields CASSYPGGGYEQYF.

The chain couples TRBV6-6 to TRBJ1-5; D is possibly TRBD1 (5 bases). V was trimmed by 5 bases and J by 4 bases, leaving 6 bases between them. This CDR3 has 12 residues. CDR1 and CDR2 from the germline V gene are MNHNY and SVGAGI (reference sequence). Here the CDR3 DNA reads TGTGCCAGCAGTCCAGGGAATCAGCCCCAGCATTTT. Translating it yields CASSPGNQPQHF.

This rearrangement joins TRBV3-1 (or the pseudogene TRBV3-2) to TRBJ1-4, with D hard to call. CDR1 is LGHDT, CDR2 YNNKEL, per germline (reference sequence). The CDR3 length is 16 residues. V lost 1 base and J lost 3, with 12 bases in between. CDR3 protein: CASSQVGPASNEKLFF. Here the CDR3 DNA reads TGTGCCAGCAGCCAAGTGGGCCCGGCCTCTAATGAAAAACTGTTTTTT.

The chain carries TRBV5-6 and TRBJ2-7; 12 nucleotides match TRBD1. V gave up 4 bases and J gave up 4 bases; unmatched junction bases: 9. Per germline, CDR1 SGHDT and CDR2 YYEEEE. The CDR3 is made up of 16 amino acids. CDR3 protein: CASSIRDRGPPYEQYF. In DNA form, the CDR3 reads TGTGCCAGCAGCATAAGGGACAGGGGGCCCCCATACGAGCAGTACTTC.

The chain uses TRBV7-8 and TRBJ2-2; 9 bases align to TRBD1. CDR1 is SGHVS, CDR2 FQNEAQ, per germline. V shed 6 bases and J 1 base; nucleotides not matched to a gene: 9. The CDR3 loop spans 17 amino acids. CDR3 amino acids: CASSRPGTGRNTGELFF. Written as DNA, the CDR3 is TGTGCCAGCAGTCGGCCCGGGACAGGGAGGAACACCGGGGAGCTGTTTTTT. Together with reference TRBV7-8 and TRBJ2-2, the CDR3 gives the full variable domain: GAGVSQSPRYKVAKRGQDVALRCDPISGHVSLFWYQQALGQGPEFLTYFQNEAQLDKSGLPSDRFFAERPEGSVSTLKIQRTQQEDSAVYLCASSRPGTGRNTGELFFGEGSRLTVL.

The chain uses TRBV25-1 and TRBJ1-6, with D uncertain. V dropped 1 base and J dropped 8 bases, with 9 bases sitting between them. This CDR3 has 14 amino acids. CDR1 is MGHDK, CDR2 SYGVNS, per germline. CDR3 protein: CASSEWERDSPLHF. In DNA, the CDR3 is TGTGCCAGCAGTGAATGGGAGAGAGATTCACCCCTCCACTTT.

The chain employs TRBV27 and TRBJ1-5; D is possibly TRBD1 (5 bases). The CDR3 covers 14 residues. With 5 bases removed from V and 3 bases from J, the gap between germline ends came to 11 bases. Germline V lookup: CDR1 MNHEY, CDR2 SMNVEV (reference sequence). The CDR3 sequence is CASSPAGNNQPQHF. In DNA form, the CDR3 reads TGTGCCAGCAGTCCCGCAGGGAACAATCAGCCCCAGCATTTT.

The chain carries TRBV2 and TRBJ2-7, with D tentatively TRBD1 (5 bases). V dropped 4 bases and J dropped 5 bases, with 9 bases sitting between them. The CDR3 spans 12 residues. CDR1 SNHLY and CDR2 FYNNEI come from the germline V gene. CDR3 sequence (DNA): TGTGCCAGCAGTGGGCGCAGGGACGAGCAGTACTTC. This encodes CASSGRRDEQYF.

The rearrangement uses TRBV5-6 and TRBJ2-1; no reliable D call. Germline V gene sequence: CDR1 SGHDT, CDR2 YYEEEE. V was shortened by 1 base and J by 10 bases, with 6 bases between the two germline ends. The CDR3 extends over 11 amino acids. CDR3 in amino acids: CASSLLQEQFF. CDR3 DNA: TGTGCCAGCAGCTTGCTCCAGGAGCAGTTCTTC.

This rearrangement joins TRBV9 to TRBJ2-5; 7 nucleotides match TRBD2. The CDR3 loop spans 15 amino acids. The ends lost 3 bases at V and 1 base at J; junction bases unmatched: 6. Germline CDR1 and CDR2: SGDLS and YYNGEE. CDR3 region: CASSEWGGAQETQYF. The CDR3 coding sequence is TGTGCCAGCAGCGAATGGGGAGGGGCCCAAGAGACCCAGTACTTC.

The sample holds one count of this clone. The chain links TRBV5-5 to TRBJ1-5; D is unresolved. CDR1 is SGHKS and CDR2 is YYEKEE in the germline V gene (reference sequence). Between the trimmed V and J ends, which lost 5 bases and 4 bases, there was a span of 13 bases. This CDR3 contains 14 residues. CDR3 sequence reads: CASSSPPYNQPQHF. DNA of the CDR3: TGTGCCAGCAGTTCTCCCCCGTATAATCAGCCCCAGCATTTT.

In this sample, this clone turned up once. J is TRBJ2-7 and V is TRBV11-2, with D hard to call. The V gene lost 2 bases and the J gene lost 2 bases, with 10 bases spanning the gap. The CDR3 runs 14 residues. Germline CDR1 and CDR2: SGHAT and FQNNGV. CDR3: CASSLQVVTYEQYF. The CDR3 nucleotides read TGTGCCAGCAGCTTACAGGTAGTTACCTACGAGCAGTACTTC.

This rearrangement joins TRBV3-1 (or the pseudogene TRBV3-2) to TRBJ2-2, with unresolved D. The germline V and J ends were trimmed by 10 bases and 11 bases, with 8 bases remaining between them. The CDR3 spans 9 residues. Germline loops: CDR1 LGHDT, CDR2 YNNKEL (reference sequence). CDR3 DNA: TGTGCCACCTCGGGTGAGCTGTTTTTT. It translates to CATSGELFF.

The chain uses TRBV4-1 and TRBJ1-2; D is unresolved. Trimming removed 0 bases from V and 13 bases from J, with 9 bases in between. Germline V gives CDR1 MGHRA, CDR2 YSYEKL. The CDR3 length is 11 residues. The DNA of the CDR3 is TGCGCCAGCAGCCAAGATAAGCCGCCCACCTTC. It encodes CASSQDKPPTF.

The chain carries TRBV2 and TRBJ1-2, with D hard to call. Germline assignment: CDR1 SNHLY and CDR2 FYNNEI. V shed 6 bases and J shed 8 bases, with 16 bases lying between them. The CDR3 sequence is 13 residues long. This CDR3 is CASRLRLKKGYTF. The CDR3 region has the DNA TGTGCCAGCAGATTAAGACTTAAAAAGGGCTACACCTTC.

This clone came up once. V and J are TRBV4-1 and TRBJ2-3, with TRBD2 identical over 12 bases. Trimming removed 4 bases from V and 2 bases from J; junction bases left unmatched: 4. Germline assignment: CDR1 MGHRA and CDR2 YSYEKL. The CDR3 is made up of 16 amino acids. In DNA, the CDR3 is TGCGCCAGCAGCCTCAGACTAGCGGGGGACACAGATACGCAGTATTTT. Its translation: CASSLRLAGDTDTQYF.

This chain links TRBV2 with TRBJ2-5; 11 nucleotides agree with TRBD2. Trimming took 8 bases from V and 5 from J; bases not matched to a gene: 10. CDR1 is SNHLY and CDR2 is FYNNEI in the germline V gene. CDR3 length: 15 amino acids. The CDR3, as DNA: TGTGCCAGCTGTGCTAGCGGGGGGTACTGGGAGACCCAGTACTTC. Its translation is CASCASGGYWETQYF.